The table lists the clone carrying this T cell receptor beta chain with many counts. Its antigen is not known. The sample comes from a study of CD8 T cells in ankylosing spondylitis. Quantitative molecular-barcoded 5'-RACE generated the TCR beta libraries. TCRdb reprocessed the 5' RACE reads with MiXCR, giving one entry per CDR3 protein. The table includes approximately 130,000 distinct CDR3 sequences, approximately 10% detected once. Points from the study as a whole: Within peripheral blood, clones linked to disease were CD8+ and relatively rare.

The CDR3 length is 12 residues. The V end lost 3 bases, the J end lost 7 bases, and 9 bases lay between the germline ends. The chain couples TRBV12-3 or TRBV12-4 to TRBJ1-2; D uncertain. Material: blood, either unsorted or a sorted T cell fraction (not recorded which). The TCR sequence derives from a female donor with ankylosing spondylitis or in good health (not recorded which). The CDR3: CASSFNAGGYTF. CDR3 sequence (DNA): TGTGCCAGCAGTTTTAATGCAGGTGGCTACACCTTC.